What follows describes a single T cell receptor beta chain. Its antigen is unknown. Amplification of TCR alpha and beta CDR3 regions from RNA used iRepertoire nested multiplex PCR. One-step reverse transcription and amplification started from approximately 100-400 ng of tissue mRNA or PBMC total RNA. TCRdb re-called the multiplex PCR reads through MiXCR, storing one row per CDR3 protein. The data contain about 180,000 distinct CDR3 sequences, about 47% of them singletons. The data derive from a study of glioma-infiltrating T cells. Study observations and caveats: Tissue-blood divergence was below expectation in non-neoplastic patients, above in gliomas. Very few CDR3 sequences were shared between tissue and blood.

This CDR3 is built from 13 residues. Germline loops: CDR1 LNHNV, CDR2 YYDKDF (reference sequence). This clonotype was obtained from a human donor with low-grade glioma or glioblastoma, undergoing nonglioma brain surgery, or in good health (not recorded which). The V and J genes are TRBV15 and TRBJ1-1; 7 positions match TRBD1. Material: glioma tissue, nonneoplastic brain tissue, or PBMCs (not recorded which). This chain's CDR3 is CAHDDRDNTEAFF. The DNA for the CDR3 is TGTGCACATGACGACAGGGATAACACTGAAGCTTTCTTT.